The entry below gives a single T cell receptor (beta chain) sequence along with its context. This clone's antigen is unknown. Base qualities are not recorded, but no much larger clone differs from it by a single base. The CDR3 regions of human TCRbeta chains were subjected to immunosequencing. The source study handled its data this way. TCRs in the repertoires were matched against a reference library of SARS-CoV-2-specific TCRs that had been generated with the MIRA antigen-specificity platform. Breadth was defined as the fraction of unique TCRs that were SARS-CoV-2-associated. Depth was defined as the fraction of total T cells that were SARS-CoV-2-associated. Using the MIRA data, each spike-specific TCR was mapped to the spike region that the TCR reacts to and placed in a CD4 or CD8 class. Log10-transformed breadth and depth values were compared by one-way ANOVA with Sidak's multiple comparisons tests. Imported from immuneACCESS, the table was reduced by TCRdb to in-frame sequences with V and J called. These copies leave out some clones; in studies compared against another copy, an unresolved V gene accounts for under half, and the cause of the remainder is not known. V, J and clone size were drawn from that table, and D and trimming were deduced from the DNA. For this sample there are some 110,000 clones; 70% to 90% appear just once. Roughly 18% of the sample is in the top ten clones.

The data were obtained in a study of T cell responses to AZD1222 COVID-19 vaccine (dated by TCRdb to 2020 to 2023). In the study overall: TCR sequencing was performed for some 250 trial participants, of whom about 200 were given two doses of AZD1222 and approximately 26 were given two doses of MenACWY control vaccine. Trial participants were enrolled by age into 18-55, 56-69 and 70-plus year subgroups, with 148, 28 and 57 TCR-sequenced participants respectively.

Study-wide findings and limitations: Conclusions about previously exposed vaccinees were limited because only five to seven AZD1222 recipients were SARS-CoV-2 seropositive at baseline. No day 14 peak-response samples were available, so repertoires were characterized only after the peak T cell response. Spike-specific TCR breadth and depth rose significantly after two AZD1222 doses compared with day 0 and with MenACWY recipients. Nearly half of unique spike-specific TCRs reportedly recognized epitopes outside regions mutated in the B.1.351 and B.1.1.7 variants. The 56-69-year group was small, and its depth increase did not reach significance, likely because of low power. Vaccine-associated CD4 TCRs spanned the whole spike protein, with dominant responses in regions 160-218 and 743-854. Participants were mostly white British and included more females than males, and it was suggested by the authors that clonal diversity may have been underestimated.

The sample's time point label is to be understood as: about 28 days (+/-7) after the second vaccine dose. AZD1222 recipients given second doses at about 4 weeks or at about 12 weeks were pooled, since spike-specific TCR depth and breadth were not found to differ between the two schedules. Vaccinee samples came from UK trials COV001 and COV002, including a single-blind randomized controlled phase 2/3 trial of AZD1222 (ChAdOx1 nCoV-19) in healthy adults. For TCRbeta chain sequencing, PBMC samples from trial participants were taken at day 0 and at day 28 after the second dose. Sequences were derived from peripheral blood, sampled 28 days after the second AZD1222 dose. The receptor was isolated from an adult who received the AZD1222 COVID-19 vaccine.

The nucleotide sequence is given as TGTGCCATCAGTGAGTCGGAGGGCAGCCTCTATGGCTACACCTTC. It specifies CAISESEGSLYGYTF. Recombination joined TRBV10-3 with TRBJ1-2; there is no confident call for the D gene. Taken from the germline V gene, the CDR1 and CDR2 loops are ENHRY and SYGVKD. V is clipped by 0 bases and J by 4 bases, and the sequence between their germline boundaries is 12 bases long. The CDR3 runs 15 residues from the cysteine to the phenylalanine. The sequence is cut down to CDR3 DNA, 45 bases in frame from base 1.